The rows below give T cell receptor beta chains drawn from one sample of a study of Ad26.COV2.S vaccination and SARS-CoV-2 variants. Sequencing used immunoSEQ multiplex PCR; TCRdb keeps in-frame clones, though not all of them. The table includes hundreds of thousands of clones, around nine tenths detected once. The sequences come from peripheral blood, collected in a trial of Ad26.COV2.S vaccine versus placebo. Receptors originate from a person between 18 and 65 years old who received the Ad26.COV2.S COVID-19 vaccine or a placebo. Each CDR3 is given with its conserved first and last residue. Fields, in order: D gene, J gene, V gene, clone size, CDR3 DNA, CDR3 protein. A D gene is named only where the DNA matches it firmly. Not every row has a clone size; where given, it reads once, few, many or a size class.

d_call: .
j_call: TRBJ1-1
v_call: TRBV5-8
clone_size: .
cdr3_nt: TGTGCCAGCAGCCCCAACAGGGCGCGGCAAGCTTTCTTT
cdr3_aa: CASSPNRARQAFF

d_call: TRBD1
j_call: TRBJ1-4
v_call: TRBV28
clone_size: .
cdr3_nt: TGTGCCAGCAGTTTAGGACAGGGGGCGAGGTTTGTGTTTTTT
cdr3_aa: CASSLGQGARFVFF

d_call: .
j_call: TRBJ2-7
v_call: TRBV29-1
clone_size: .
cdr3_nt: TGCAGCGTTGTGGGGCCCGGCAGGGAAGGCGAGCAGTACTTC
cdr3_aa: CSVVGPGREGEQYF

d_call: TRBD2
j_call: TRBJ2-2
v_call: TRBV5-5
clone_size: .
cdr3_nt: TGTGCCAGCAGCTTGTGGGCTAGCGGGAGTTCCGGGGAGCTGTTTTTT
cdr3_aa: CASSLWASGSSGELFF

d_call: .
j_call: TRBJ2-1
v_call: TRBV4-1
clone_size: .
cdr3_nt: TGCGCCAGCAGCCAAGAAAGGGGCCTGGGCAATGAGCAGTTCTTC
cdr3_aa: CASSQERGLGNEQFF

d_call: TRBD2
j_call: TRBJ2-1
v_call: TRBV4-1
clone_size: .
cdr3_nt: TGCGCCAGCAGCCAAGACATGAGACTAGCGAATGAGCAGTTCTTC
cdr3_aa: CASSQDMRLANEQFF

d_call: .
j_call: TRBJ2-7
v_call: TRBV18
clone_size: .
cdr3_nt: TGTGCCAGCTCACCACCTGGCAGCTACTCCTACGAGCAGTACTTC
cdr3_aa: CASSPPGSYSYEQYF

d_call: .
j_call: TRBJ2-2
v_call: TRBV3-1/TRBV3-2
clone_size: once
cdr3_nt: TGTGCCAGCAGCCAAGAGAAGGGCTACACCGGGGAGCTGTTTTTT
cdr3_aa: CASSQEKGYTGELFF

d_call: .
j_call: TRBJ2-7
v_call: TRBV7-8
clone_size: .
cdr3_nt: TGTGCCAGCAGCCCGCGGACTACTACCTACGAGCAGTACTTC
cdr3_aa: CASSPRTTTYEQYF

d_call: TRBD1
j_call: TRBJ1-5
v_call: TRBV6-6
clone_size: .
cdr3_nt: TGTGCCAGCAGGGGAACCGGGACAGGATATCAGCCCCAGCATTTT
cdr3_aa: CASRGTGTGYQPQHF

d_call: .
j_call: TRBJ2-3
v_call: TRBV27
clone_size: .
cdr3_nt: TGTGCCAGCAGCCCCTACCGGATGGCAGATACGCAGTATTTT
cdr3_aa: CASSPYRMADTQYF

d_call: .
j_call: TRBJ1-4
v_call: TRBV6-5
clone_size: .
cdr3_nt: TGTGCCAGCAGCTATGTAGTCAATGAAAAACTGTTTTTT
cdr3_aa: CASSYVVNEKLFF